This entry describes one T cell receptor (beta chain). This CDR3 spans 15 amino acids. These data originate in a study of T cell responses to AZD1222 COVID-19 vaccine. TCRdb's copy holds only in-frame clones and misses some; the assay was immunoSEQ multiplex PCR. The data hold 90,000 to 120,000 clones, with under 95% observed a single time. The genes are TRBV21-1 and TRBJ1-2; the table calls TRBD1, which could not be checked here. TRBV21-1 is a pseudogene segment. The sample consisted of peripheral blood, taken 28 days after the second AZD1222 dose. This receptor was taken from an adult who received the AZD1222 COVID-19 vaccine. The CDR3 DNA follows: TGTGCCAGCAGCATTTTTCAGGGGGCCGGCTATGGCTACACCTTC. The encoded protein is CASSIFQGAGYGYTF.